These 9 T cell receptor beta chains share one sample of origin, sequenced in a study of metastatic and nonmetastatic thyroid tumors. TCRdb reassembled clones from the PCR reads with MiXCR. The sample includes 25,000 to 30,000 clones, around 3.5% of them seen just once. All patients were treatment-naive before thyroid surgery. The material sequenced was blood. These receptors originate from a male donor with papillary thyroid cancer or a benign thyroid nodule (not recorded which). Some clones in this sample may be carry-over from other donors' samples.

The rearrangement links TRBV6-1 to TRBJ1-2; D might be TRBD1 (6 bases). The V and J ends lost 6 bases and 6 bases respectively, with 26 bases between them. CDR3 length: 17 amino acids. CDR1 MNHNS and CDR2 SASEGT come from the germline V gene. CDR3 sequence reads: CASSQTATGAYENGYTF. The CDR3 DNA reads TGTGCCAGCAGCCAGACGGCGACGGGGGCGTATGAGAATGGCTACACCTTC.

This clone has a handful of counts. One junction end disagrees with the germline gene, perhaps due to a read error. The chain's CDR3 is CASSYPQGRNIRYF. For the CDR3, the DNA is TGTGCCAGCAGTTATCCCCAGGGGCGAAACATTCGGTACTTC. This rearrangement joins TRBV27 to TRBJ2-4, with D tentatively TRBD1 (6 bases). The CDR3 consists of 14 residues. Germline V CDR1 and CDR2: MNHEY, SMNVEV (reference sequence).

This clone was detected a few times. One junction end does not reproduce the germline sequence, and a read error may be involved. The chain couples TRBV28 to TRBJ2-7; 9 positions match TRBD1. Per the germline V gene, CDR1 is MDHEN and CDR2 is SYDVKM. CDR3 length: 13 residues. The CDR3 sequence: CASSNTGGYEQNF. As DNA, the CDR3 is TGTGCCAGCAGCAATACAGGGGGCTACGAACAGAACTTC.

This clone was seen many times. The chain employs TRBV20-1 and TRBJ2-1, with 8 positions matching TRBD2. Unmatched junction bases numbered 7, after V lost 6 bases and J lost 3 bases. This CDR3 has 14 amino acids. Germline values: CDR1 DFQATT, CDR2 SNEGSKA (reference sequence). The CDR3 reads CSARGGGDYNEQFF. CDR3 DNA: TGCAGTGCCCGGGGGGGTGGGGACTACAATGAGCAGTTCTTC.

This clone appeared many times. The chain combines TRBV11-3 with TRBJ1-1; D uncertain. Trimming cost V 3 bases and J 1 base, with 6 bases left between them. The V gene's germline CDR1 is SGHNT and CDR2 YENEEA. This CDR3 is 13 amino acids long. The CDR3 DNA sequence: TGTGCCAGCAGCTTTGGGCCGAACACTGAAGCTTTCTTT. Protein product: CASSFGPNTEAFF.

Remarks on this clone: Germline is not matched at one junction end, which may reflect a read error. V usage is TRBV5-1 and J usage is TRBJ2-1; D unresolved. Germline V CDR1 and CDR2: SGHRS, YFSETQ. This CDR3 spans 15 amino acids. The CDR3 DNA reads TGCGCCAGCAGCTTGGGGTCCCGGGCCCCCAATGGGCAGTTCTTC. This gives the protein CASSLGSRAPNGQFF.

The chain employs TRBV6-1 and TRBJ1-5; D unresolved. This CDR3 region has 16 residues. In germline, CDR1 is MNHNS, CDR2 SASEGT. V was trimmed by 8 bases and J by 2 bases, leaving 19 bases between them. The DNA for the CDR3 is TGTGCCAGCGCTCCACGCGGGTGGGCAGGCAATCAGCCCCAGCATTTT. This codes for CASAPRGWAGNQPQHF.

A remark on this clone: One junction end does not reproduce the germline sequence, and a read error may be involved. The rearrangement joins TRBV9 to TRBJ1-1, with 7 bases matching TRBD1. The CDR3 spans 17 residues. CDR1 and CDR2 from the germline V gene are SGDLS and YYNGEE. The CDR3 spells CASSVGTGRAMNTQAFF. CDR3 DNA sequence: TGTGCCAGCAGCGTAGGGACAGGCAGGGCCATGAACACTCAAGCTTTCTTT.

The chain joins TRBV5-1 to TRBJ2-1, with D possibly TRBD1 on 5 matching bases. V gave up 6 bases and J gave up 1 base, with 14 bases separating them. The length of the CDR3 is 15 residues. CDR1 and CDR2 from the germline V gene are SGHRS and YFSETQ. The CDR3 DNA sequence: TGCGCCAGCAAACTGGGGCTAGTGTCCTACAATGAGCAGTTCTTC. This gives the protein CASKLGLVSYNEQFF. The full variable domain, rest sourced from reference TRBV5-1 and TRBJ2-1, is KAGVTQTPRYLIKTRGQQVTLSCSPISGHRSVSWYQQTPGQGLQFLFEYFSETQRNKGNFPGRFSGRQFSNSRSEMNVSTLELGDSALYLCASKLGLVSYNEQFFGPGTRLTVL.